Listed below are T cell receptor beta chains from one sample, sequenced in a study of T cell clones after liver transplantation. Assay used: immunoSEQ multiplex PCR; TCRdb lists only in-frame clones, some missing. The repertoire includes nearly 15,000 clones, 80% to 95% of them detected once, and around half sits in the top ten. Sequences were derived from CD8+ T cells from blood, sampled before liver transplant. The receptors here all came from a human donor who received a liver transplant. CDR3s include the opening cysteine and the closing phenylalanine or tryptophan. Each record gives: J gene, V gene, CDR3 protein.

>TRBJ2-5|TRBV4-3
CASSEGGGETQYF
>TRBJ2-1|TRBV28
CASYRSRGGGREQFF
>TRBJ2-1|TRBV9
CASSVSGRGADEQFF
>TRBJ2-7|TRBV4-1
CASRPRQGVYEQYF
>TRBJ2-7|TRBV5-6
CASSFGLPGEQYF
>TRBJ2-7|TRBV27
CASSLTGDPFEQYF
>TRBJ2-7|TRBV7-9
CASTGTSGAYEQYF
>TRBJ2-7|TRBV29-1
CSVERDSYEQYF
>TRBJ2-7|TRBV5-5
CASSGLWTSASYEQYF
>TRBJ1-3|TRBV13
CASSPQLWTSGNTIYF
>TRBJ1-1|TRBV29-1
CSVEVWDRGDAEAFF